The 27 T cell receptor beta chains reported below all come from one sample, sequenced in a study of graft-versus-host responses after intestinal transplantation. TCRdb's copy holds only in-frame clones and misses some; the assay was immunoSEQ multiplex PCR. The sample yields around 97,000 clones, approximately 94% seen once. Their target antigens are unknown. The starting material was unstimulated CD8+ T cells sorted from spleen or lymph node cells, obtained before intestinal transplant. The receptors stem from a human donor who received an intestinal transplant.

CDR3 coding DNA: TGCGCCAGCAGCCAAGGCGCTCAATTGGGGAACACTGAAGCTTTCTTT. It codes for CASSQGAQLGNTEAFF. The chain joins TRBV4-1 to TRBJ1-1; D is uncertain. The germline CDR1 and CDR2 sequences are MGHRA and YSYEKL. The V end lost 1 base, the J end lost 1 base, and 13 bases lay between the germline ends. This CDR3 is 16 amino acids long.

The V and J genes are TRBV6-1 and TRBJ1-1; no reliable D call. CDR1 is MNHNS, CDR2 SASEGT, per germline. Trimming removed 4 bases at V and 5 bases at J, with 11 bases between. The CDR3 sequence is 13 residues long. The chain's CDR3 is CASSAVGWTEAFF. The CDR3 DNA follows: TGTGCCAGCAGTGCGGTAGGGTGGACTGAAGCTTTCTTT.

The CDR3 DNA sequence: TGTGCCACCAGCGGTCCTAGCGGGGACACAGATACGCAGTATTTT. Its protein is CATSGPSGDTDTQYF. The chain is built from TRBV15 and TRBJ2-3; 9 nucleotides match TRBD2. Germline V gene lookup returns CDR1 LNHNV and CDR2 YYDKDF (reference sequence). V shed 5 bases and J 2 bases; nucleotides not matched to a gene: 5. The CDR3 sequence is 15 residues long.

The genes are TRBV6-5 and TRBJ1-5; D is ambiguous. CDR3 length equals 15 residues. V was pared by 5 bases and J by 3 bases, with 14 bases between. Germline loops: CDR1 MNHEY, CDR2 SVGAGI. The CDR3 spells CASSRWSGPNQPQHF. DNA of the CDR3: TGTGCCAGCAGTCGATGGTCCGGGCCCAATCAGCCCCAGCATTTT.

This chain connects TRBV4-1 to TRBJ1-5, with D hard to call. V was trimmed by 1 base and J by 3 bases, leaving 7 bases between them. This CDR3 contains 14 residues. Per germline, CDR1 MGHRA and CDR2 YSYEKL. The CDR3 reads CASSQGSVNQPQHF. The CDR3 DNA follows: TGCGCCAGCAGCCAAGGGTCAGTCAATCAGCCCCAGCATTTT.

V is TRBV5-4 and J is TRBJ2-3; no reliable D call. CDR3 length: 15 amino acids. Germline loops: CDR1 SGHNT, CDR2 YYREEE (reference sequence). With 1 base removed from V and 4 bases from J, the gap between germline ends came to 13 bases. CDR3 region: CASSLLGYRADTQYF. CDR3 nucleotides: TGTGCCAGCAGCTTGTTGGGTTATCGCGCAGATACGCAGTATTTT.

The chain uses TRBV4-1 and TRBJ2-1; the match to TRBD2 covers 8 bases. Germline CDR1 is MGHRA and CDR2 is YSYEKL. This CDR3 comprises 16 residues. J was trimmed by 8 bases and V by 1 base; bases with no gene match: 10. CDR3 nucleotide sequence: TGCGCCAGCAGCCAAGTGTGGCCCCGGGGGGGACATGAGCAGTTCTTC. Protein sequence: CASSQVWPRGGHEQFF.

The rearrangement uses TRBV11-3 and TRBJ2-1; 10 nucleotides align to TRBD2. Germline lookup yields CDR1 SGHNT and CDR2 YENEEA. V lost 1 base, J lost 8 bases, and 8 bases stayed unmatched. The CDR3 consists of 16 residues. CDR3 sequence: CASSLGRLAGGHEQFF. In nucleotides, the CDR3 is TGTGCCAGCAGCTTAGGTAGACTAGCGGGTGGGCATGAGCAGTTCTTC.

DNA for the CDR3: TGTGCCAGTAGTATTGGGGTTAGCTCCTACAATGAGCAGTTCTTC. Translating it yields CASSIGVSSYNEQFF. The chain has TRBV19 and TRBJ2-1; D unclear. This CDR3 contains 15 residues. Trimming pared 3 bases from V and 0 bases from J, leaving 9 bases between. Germline CDR1 and CDR2: LNHDA and SQIVND (reference sequence).

This chain joins TRBV6-1 and TRBJ2-7, with D uncertain. The V end was cut by 7 bases, the J end by 0 bases, with 13 bases between. This CDR3 spans 14 amino acids. Germline V lookup: CDR1 MNHNS, CDR2 SASEGT. The CDR3 protein is CASTPQRSSYEQYF. CDR3 bases: TGTGCCAGCACCCCGCAGAGGAGCTCCTACGAGCAGTACTTC.

The chain carries TRBV19 and TRBJ1-2; D uncertain. Trimming pared 0 bases from V and 5 bases from J, leaving 13 bases between. The germline CDR1 and CDR2 sequences are LNHDA and SQIVND (reference sequence). This CDR3 is 15 amino acids long. The CDR3 loop is CASSIDTPDLYGYTF. The CDR3 coding sequence is TGTGCCAGTAGTATAGATACGCCAGATCTATATGGCTACACCTTC.

The rearrangement joins TRBV10-1 to TRBJ2-1; 13 nucleotides line up with TRBD2. V lost 5 bases to trimming and J lost 9 bases; unmatched junction nucleotides: 1. This CDR3 has 13 amino acids. CDR1 is WNHNN, CDR2 SYGVQD, per germline (reference sequence). In nucleotides, the CDR3 is TGCGCCAGCAGTCGACTAGCGGGGGGTGAGCAGTTCTTC. Protein: CASSRLAGGEQFF.

The chain is built from TRBV29-1 and TRBJ2-1; 9 bases map to TRBD2. This CDR3 is 14 amino acids long. The germline V gene encodes CDR1 SQVTM and CDR2 ANQGSEA. V lost 3 bases, J lost 3 bases, and 3 bases stayed unmatched. DNA for the CDR3: TGCAGCGTTGAGCCTAGCGGGGACTACAATGAGCAGTTCTTC. Its translation is CSVEPSGDYNEQFF.

The gene calls are TRBV13 and TRBJ1-4; no definite D call. Deletions cut 0 bases from V and 8 bases from J, with 7 bases between. The germline gives CDR1 PRHDT, CDR2 FYEKMQ (reference sequence). The CDR3 consists of 13 residues. CDR3 residues: CASSLGLGEKLFF. The DNA for the CDR3 is TGTGCCAGCAGCTTAGGCCTCGGGGAAAAACTGTTTTTT.

This chain joins TRBV7-9 and TRBJ2-5; D gene uncertain. The J call could be wrong; TRBJ2-7 is a better fit for the DNA end. The V gene's germline CDR1 is SEHNR and CDR2 FQNEAQ (reference sequence). The CDR3 totals 14 residues. The CDR3 nucleotides are TGTGCCAGCAGCCCGCCCACCATGACCTACGAGCAGTACTTC. The encoded protein is CASSPPTMTYEQYF.

This clone was detected only a few times. The V call is TRBV4-1, the J call TRBJ2-2; maybe TRBD1 (5 bases). The CDR3 spans 16 residues. Germline V CDR1 and CDR2: MGHRA, YSYEKL. V lost 0 bases to trimming and J lost 4 bases, with 12 bases between them. This CDR3 is CASSQEWGRATGELFF. DNA of the CDR3: TGCGCCAGCAGCCAAGAATGGGGCAGGGCCACCGGGGAGCTGTTTTTT.

The rearrangement uses TRBV7-9 and TRBJ2-7, with D uncertain. CDR1 and CDR2 (germline): SEHNR, FQNEAQ (reference sequence). The CDR3 has 19 amino acids. Trimming cost V 1 base and J 4 bases, with 26 bases left between them. The DNA for the CDR3 is TGTGCCAGCAGCTTAGGCCCGTCAGAGTCCGGCCGGGCCCAATACGAGCAGTACTTC. Its protein is CASSLGPSESGRAQYEQYF.

The V gene is TRBV6-5, the J gene TRBJ2-3, with TRBD2 matching over 7 bases. V lost 0 bases and J lost 5; bases outside the gene matches: 5. The CDR3 spans 15 residues. The germline V gene encodes CDR1 MNHEY and CDR2 SVGAGI. The CDR3 protein is CASSYSGGTRDTQYF. CDR3 DNA sequence: TGTGCCAGCAGTTACTCGGGGGGGACTCGAGATACGCAGTATTTT.

This chain connects TRBV9 to TRBJ2-3; possibly TRBD1 or TRBD2 for D (5 bases each). The CDR3 consists of 15 residues. Between the trimmed V and J ends, which lost 3 bases and 0 bases, there was a span of 11 bases. Per germline, CDR1 SGDLS and CDR2 YYNGEE. The CDR3: CASSAGSGSTDTQYF. CDR3 nucleotide sequence: TGTGCCAGCAGCGCGGGATCAGGGAGCACAGATACGCAGTATTTT.

The chain has TRBV5-8 and TRBJ1-2; possibly TRBD1 for D (5 bases). In germline, CDR1 is SGHTS, CDR2 YDEGEE. Between the trimmed V and J ends, which lost 0 bases and 6 bases, there was a span of 18 bases. The CDR3 sequence is 16 residues long. CDR3 in amino acids: CASSLELGVVRNGYTF. The DNA of the CDR3 is TGTGCCAGCAGCTTGGAATTAGGGGTCGTAAGAAATGGCTACACCTTC. The variable domain in full, completed from reference TRBV5-8 and TRBJ1-2, reads EAGVTQSPTHLIKTRGQQATLRCSPISGHTSVYWYQQALGLGLQFLLWYDEGEERNRGNFPPRFSGRQFPNYSSELNVNALELEDSALYLCASSLELGVVRNGYTFGSGTRLTVV.

This chain joins TRBV10-1 and TRBJ1-1; 8 nucleotides match TRBD1. Germline trimming cut 2 bases from V and 3 bases from J; bases unmatched to any gene: 5. Germline V gives CDR1 WNHNN, CDR2 SYGVQD (reference sequence). There are 15 residues in the CDR3. The CDR3 bases are TGCGCCAGCAGTGAGGCAGGGGGCGCTGACACTGAAGCTTTCTTT. Its translation is CASSEAGGADTEAFF.

The V and J genes are TRBV27 and TRBJ2-2; D ambiguous. Per the germline V gene, CDR1 is MNHEY and CDR2 is SMNVEV (reference sequence). Trimming shortened V by 3 bases and J by 7 bases, and 6 bases separated the two germline ends. CDR3 length: 12 amino acids. The CDR3 DNA follows: TGTGCCAGCAGTTTGGGGAACGGGGAGCTGTTTTTT. Amino acid sequence: CASSLGNGELFF.

V is TRBV6-5 and J is TRBJ1-2; 11 bases match TRBD1. V gave up 0 bases and J gave up 7 bases; unmatched junction bases: 1. Germline CDR1 and CDR2: MNHEY and SVGAGI. The CDR3 is 14 residues long. The CDR3 loop reads CASSYSGTGGGYTF. The CDR3 coding sequence is TGTGCCAGCAGTTACTCCGGGACAGGGGGTGGCTACACCTTC.

This chain uses TRBV11-1 with TRBJ2-7, with unresolved D. Trimming stripped 4 bases from V and 4 bases from J, with 14 bases between. The CDR3 has 14 residues. Germline V gene lookup returns CDR1 SGHAT and CDR2 FQDESV (reference sequence). The CDR3 nucleotides are TGTGCCAGCAGCTACCTACCAGGAGCTTACGAGCAGTACTTC. This gives the protein CASSYLPGAYEQYF.

As regards this clone: Other DNA variants within this sample encode the same CDR3. The V gene is TRBV4-1, the J gene TRBJ1-1; D might be TRBD1 (5 bases). V was pared by 0 bases and J by 1 base, with 9 bases between. CDR1 MGHRA and CDR2 YSYEKL come from the germline V gene. The CDR3 consists of 15 residues. In DNA form, the CDR3 reads TGCGCCAGCAGCCAAGACCAGGGCGAGAACACTGAAGCTTTCTTT. Translated, it gives CASSQDQGENTEAFF.

The chain joins TRBV5-4 to TRBJ1-1; unclear D gene. V was trimmed by 4 bases and J by 4 bases, leaving 8 bases between them. Germline V lookup: CDR1 SGHNT, CDR2 YYREEE (reference sequence). The CDR3 is made up of 12 amino acids. This chain's CDR3 is CASSARPTEAFF. CDR3 nucleotide sequence: TGTGCCAGCAGCGCCCGACCCACTGAAGCTTTCTTT.

The chain links TRBV5-1 to TRBJ2-5; 9 bases map to TRBD1. CDR1 is SGHRS, CDR2 YFSETQ, per germline. V lost 6 bases to trimming and J lost 3 bases; unmatched junction nucleotides: 3. CDR3 length: 13 residues. CDR3 loop: CASIRTGEETQYF. Written as DNA, the CDR3 is TGCGCCAGCATTCGGACAGGGGAAGAGACCCAGTACTTC.